Listed below are T cell receptor beta chains from one sample, sequenced in a study of blood T cell repertoires in COVID-19. Some clones are missing from TCRdb's copy, which holds only in-frame ones; the method was immunoSEQ multiplex PCR. The table records roughly 80,000 clones, 70% to 90% of them present only once. What was sequenced was peripheral blood. The receptors shown here come from a woman of 80 years or more with active or convalescent COVID-19. CDR3s include the opening cysteine and the closing phenylalanine or tryptophan. The D gene is left open where the match is weak. Clone size, where shown, is once, few, many, or a class for clones that have expanded.

abundance	d_gene	j_gene	v_gene	CDR3aa	CDR3nt
NA	TRBD1	TRBJ1-2	TRBV29-1	CGAGGHYGYTF	TGCGGGGCAGGGGGCCACTATGGCTACACCTTC
NA	TRBD2	TRBJ2-7	TRBV3-1/TRBV3-2	CASSPGLAGKYRKEQYF	TGTGCCAGCAGCCCTGGGCTAGCGGGAAAATATAGAAAAGAGCAGTACTTC
NA	NA	TRBJ2-1	TRBV18	CASSPKGNEQFF	TGTGCCAGCTCACCAAAGGGGAATGAGCAGTTCTTC
NA	TRBD1	TRBJ2-7	TRBV15	CATSKTGAAYEQYF	TGTGCCACCAGCAAAACAGGGGCCGCCTACGAGCAGTACTTC
NA	NA	TRBJ1-4	TRBV6-2/TRBV6-3	CASSLTGPREKLFF	TGTGCCAGCAGTTTAACAGGGCCGAGGGAAAAACTGTTTTTT
NA	NA	TRBJ1-1	TRBV2	CASRLQTVMNTEAFF	TGTGCCAGCAGATTACAGACAGTCATGAACACTGAAGCTTTCTTT
NA	TRBD1	TRBJ1-2	TRBV4-3	CASSPGTTGSLFNYGYTF	TGCGCCAGCAGCCCGGGGACGACAGGGTCCCTCTTTAACTATGGCTACACCTTC
NA	NA	TRBJ1-5	TRBV27	CASRSRVGQPQHF	TGTGCCAGCAGGTCCAGGGTTGGTCAGCCCCAGCATTTT
NA	NA	TRBJ2-3	TRBV6-4	CASRDVITDTQYF	TGTGCCAGCAGGGACGTAATCACAGATACGCAGTATTTT
NA	NA	TRBJ2-3	TRBV4-3	CASSLYRGAGTDTQYF	TGCGCCAGCAGCCTCTACCGGGGGGCGGGCACAGATACGCAGTATTTT
NA	NA	TRBJ1-6	TRBV27	CASSLTSGYSSYNSPLHF	TGTGCCAGCAGTTTAACCTCGGGGTATAGCTCCTATAATTCACCCCTCCACTTT
many	NA	TRBJ1-1	TRBV18	CASSPPGTGTEAFF	TGTGCCAGCTCACCACCAGGTACGGGCACTGAAGCTTTCTTT
NA	NA	TRBJ2-2	TRBV18	CASSPLNLAGGHTGELFF	TGTGCCAGCTCACCTCTAAATCTGGCCGGGGGACACACCGGGGAGCTGTTTTTT
few	NA	TRBJ1-5	TRBV12-5	CASGLIGGHPSGPQHF	TGTGCTAGTGGTTTGATTGGGGGACACCCATCGGGGCCCCAGCATTTT
NA	NA	TRBJ2-7	TRBV5-1	CASSLYFGRGEQYF	TGCGCCAGCAGCTTGTACTTCGGTCGGGGCGAGCAGTACTTC
NA	TRBD2	TRBJ2-1	TRBV9	CASSPPPSGPYNEQFF	TGTGCCAGCAGCCCACCTCCTAGCGGCCCCTACAATGAGCAGTTCTTC
NA	TRBD2	TRBJ2-1	TRBV4-1	CASSQVGVSGVASYNEQFF	TGCGCCAGCAGCCAAGTTGGAGTTAGCGGGGTGGCATCCTACAATGAGCAGTTCTTC
NA	TRBD1	TRBJ2-5	TRBV7-9	CASSLAQGVRRETQYF	TGTGCCAGCAGCTTGGCACAGGGGGTGAGACGGGAGACCCAGTACTTC
NA	NA	TRBJ1-2	TRBV5-5	CASSFEQNYGYTF	TGTGCCAGCAGCTTTGAACAGAACTATGGCTACACCTTC
NA	TRBD2	TRBJ2-7	TRBV11-1	CASSLARGGAYEQYF	TGTGCCAGCAGCTTAGCTCGCGGGGGGGCCTACGAGCAGTACTTC
NA	NA	TRBJ1-6	TRBV6-5	CASSHGQPNSPLHF	TGTGCCAGCAGTCACGGACAGCCTAATTCACCCCTCCACTTT
NA	NA	TRBJ2-1	TRBV6-5	CASSPLGSGNEQFF	TGTGCCAGCAGCCCACTAGGCTCCGGGAATGAGCAGTTCTTC
NA	NA	TRBJ1-2	TRBV4-3	CASSHGPDIYGYTF	TGCGCCAGCAGCCACGGTCCTGATATCTATGGCTACACCTTC
NA	TRBD1	TRBJ2-5	TRBV30	CAWTPGQLETQYF	TGTGCCTGGACCCCGGGACAGTTAGAGACCCAGTACTTC
NA	TRBD2	TRBJ2-2	TRBV7-9	CASSLSGLAGDGELFF	TGTGCCAGCAGCTTATCGGGACTAGCGGGGGACGGGGAGCTGTTTTTT
once	TRBD2	TRBJ2-1	TRBV27	CASSFQGGGYNEQFF	TGTGCCAGCAGTTTCCAGGGCGGGGGTTACAATGAGCAGTTCTTC
NA	NA	TRBJ2-6	TRBV28	CASGLARTAGANVLTF	TGTGCCAGCGGCCTGGCTCGGACAGCCGGGGCCAACGTCCTGACTTTC
NA	NA	TRBJ2-7	TRBV5-1	CASSLQEGLYEQYF	TGCGCCAGCAGCTTGCAGGAGGGACTTTACGAGCAGTACTTC
NA	NA	TRBJ2-3	TRBV5-1	CASSLGGTSATDTQYF	TGCGCCAGCAGCTTGGGCGGGACGTCAGCCACAGATACGCAGTATTTT
NA	TRBD1	TRBJ2-1	TRBV3-1/TRBV3-2	CASSHGTGGRGRSSYNEQFF	TGTGCCAGCAGCCACGGGACAGGGGGTCGAGGGAGGAGCTCCTACAATGAGCAGTTCTTC
NA	TRBD2	TRBJ2-7	TRBV5-1	CASSSSGRGGEQYF	TGCGCCAGCAGCAGTAGCGGGAGAGGGGGCGAGCAGTACTTC
NA	TRBD1	TRBJ2-7	TRBV5-6	CASSRGQGAKEQYF	TGTGCCAGCAGCCGGGGACAGGGGGCTAAAGAGCAGTACTTC
NA	NA	TRBJ1-1	TRBV2	CASSELESTEAFF	TGTGCCAGCAGCGAACTTGAGTCCACTGAAGCTTTCTTT
NA	NA	TRBJ2-1	TRBV7-9	CASSLAFSRDSNNEQFF	TGTGCCAGCAGCTTGGCATTTTCCCGGGACTCGAACAATGAGCAGTTCTTC
NA	TRBD1	TRBJ2-1	TRBV27	CASTPGQGGNEQFF	TGTGCCAGCACCCCGGGACAGGGGGGCAATGAGCAGTTCTTC
once	NA	TRBJ2-7	TRBV7-2	CASSLVAGGSKEQYF	TGTGCCAGCAGCTTAGTGGCAGGTGGGAGTAAAGAGCAGTACTTC
NA	TRBD2	TRBJ2-2	TRBV5-1	CASSRSGRDTGELFF	TGCGCCAGCAGCCGCAGCGGGAGGGACACCGGGGAGCTGTTTTTT
NA	NA	TRBJ1-1	TRBV5-1	CASGFSGGTEAFF	TGCGCCAGCGGCTTCTCCGGGGGCACTGAAGCTTTCTTT
NA	NA	TRBJ2-3	TRBV11-2	CASSSHVGAGTDTQYF	TGTGCCAGCAGCTCGCACGTGGGTGCGGGCACAGATACGCAGTATTTT
few	NA	TRBJ2-3	TRBV7-9	CASSPQGPDTQYF	TGTGCCAGCAGCCCTCAGGGGCCAGATACGCAGTATTTT
NA	TRBD1	TRBJ1-2	TRBV5-1	CASSEGTGVYGYTF	TGCGCCAGCAGCGAGGGGACAGGGGTCTATGGCTACACCTTC
NA	TRBD2	TRBJ2-1	TRBV7-9	CASRGTSGTSSYNEQFF	TGTGCCAGCAGGGGGACTAGCGGGACGAGCTCCTACAATGAGCAGTTCTTC
NA	NA	TRBJ2-1	TRBV5-6	CASSLPGQATTYNEQFF	TGTGCCAGCAGCCTCCCTGGCCAGGCAACAACCTACAATGAGCAGTTCTTC
NA	NA	TRBJ2-1	TRBV20-1	CSASGGRLNEQFF	TGCAGTGCTAGTGGGGGGCGCCTCAATGAGCAGTTCTTC
NA	NA	TRBJ2-2	TRBV28	CASSLGGANTGELFF	TGTGCCAGCAGTTTAGGCGGGGCGAACACCGGGGAGCTGTTTTTT
few	NA	TRBJ1-5	TRBV2	CASSVESNQPQHF	TGTGCCAGCAGTGTTGAGAGCAATCAGCCCCAGCATTTT
NA	TRBD1	TRBJ1-1	TRBV7-8	CASSSRQGGSMNTEAFF	TGTGCCAGCAGCTCAAGACAGGGGGGATCCATGAACACTGAAGCTTTCTTT
NA	NA	TRBJ2-7	TRBV28	CASSSEGEVNYEQYF	TGTGCCAGCAGTTCAGAGGGTGAGGTCAACTACGAGCAGTACTTC
NA	TRBD2	TRBJ2-5	TRBV5-4	CASSLDATSGGAEETQYF	TGTGCCAGCAGCTTGGATGCTACTAGCGGGGGGGCCGAAGAGACCCAGTACTTC
NA	NA	TRBJ2-7	TRBV29-1	CSTRDTAYEQYF	TGCAGCACCCGGGACACTGCCTACGAGCAGTACTTC
NA	NA	TRBJ2-7	TRBV18	CASSPPLTERVQYF	TGTGCCAGCTCACCACCCCTCACCGAGCGGGTTCAGTACTTC
few	NA	TRBJ1-1	TRBV6-1	CASSEVGSQNTEAFF	TGTGCCAGCAGTGAAGTCGGGTCGCAGAACACTGAAGCTTTCTTT
NA	NA	TRBJ1-5	TRBV19	CASVRVSSNQPQHF	TGTGCCAGTGTTCGGGTTTCGAGCAATCAGCCCCAGCATTTT
NA	NA	TRBJ1-1	TRBV18	CASSSGLRFTEAFF	TGTGCCAGCTCATCGGGACTGCGATTCACTGAAGCTTTCTTT
NA	TRBD2	TRBJ2-7	TRBV6-5	CASSYGLAGMGEQYF	TGTGCCAGCAGTTATGGACTAGCGGGAATGGGGGAGCAGTACTTC
many	TRBD2	TRBJ2-2	TRBV5-4	CASSLGGRASTGELFF	TGTGCCAGCAGCTTGGGGGGGAGGGCGAGCACCGGGGAGCTGTTTTTT
NA	TRBD2	TRBJ2-5	TRBV18	CASRTGGGALETQYF	TGTGCCAGCCGAACCGGCGGGGGGGCCTTGGAGACCCAGTACTTC
NA	NA	TRBJ2-7	TRBV6-2/TRBV6-3	CASSSCRGCEQYF	TGTGCCAGCAGTTCTTGCCGGGGGTGCGAGCAGTACTTC
NA	NA	TRBJ1-4	TRBV3-1/TRBV3-2	CASSPTGWGGKLFF	TGTGCCAGCAGCCCGACAGGCTGGGGGGGCAAACTGTTTTTT
NA	TRBD1	TRBJ1-5	TRBV6-2/TRBV6-3	CASSYLQGVSNQPQHF	TGTGCCAGCAGTTACCTCCAGGGGGTTAGCAATCAGCCCCAGCATTTT